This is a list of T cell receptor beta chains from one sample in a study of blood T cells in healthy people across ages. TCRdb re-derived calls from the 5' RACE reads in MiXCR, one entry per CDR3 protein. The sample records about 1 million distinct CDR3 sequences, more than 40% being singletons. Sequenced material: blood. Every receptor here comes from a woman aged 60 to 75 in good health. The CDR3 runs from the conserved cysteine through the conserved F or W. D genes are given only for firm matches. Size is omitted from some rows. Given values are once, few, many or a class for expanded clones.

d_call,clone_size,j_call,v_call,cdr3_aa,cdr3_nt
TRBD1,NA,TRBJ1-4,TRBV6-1,CASSEARTGTNEKLFF,TGTGCCAGCAGTGAAGCCCGGACAGGGACTAATGAAAAACTGTTTTTT
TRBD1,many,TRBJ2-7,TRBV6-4,CASSDSAPGQDVDEQYF,TGTGCCAGCAGTGACAGCGCCCCGGGACAGGACGTAGACGAGCAGTACTTC
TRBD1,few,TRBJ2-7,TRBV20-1,CSASPGGLYEQYF,TGCAGTGCTAGCCCAGGGGGCCTCTACGAGCAGTACTTC
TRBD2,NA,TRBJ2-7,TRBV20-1,CSAESGRAYEQYF,TGCAGTGCCGAAAGCGGGAGGGCCTACGAGCAGTACTTC
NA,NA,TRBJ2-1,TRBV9,CASSADPSSGVRYNEQFF,TGTGCCAGCAGCGCGGACCCCTCTTCGGGAGTTCGGTACAATGAGCAGTTCTTC
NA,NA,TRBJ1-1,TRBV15,CATSEQGNTEAFF,TGTGCCACCAGCGAGCAGGGAAACACTGAAGCTTTCTTT
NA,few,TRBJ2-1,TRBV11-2,CASSLDVTAGEQFF,TGTGCCAGCAGCTTAGATGTGACGGCGGGTGAGCAGTTCTTC
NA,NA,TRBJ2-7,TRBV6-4,CASSDWRRTYEQYF,TGTGCCAGCAGTGACTGGAGACGCACCTACGAGCAGTACTTC
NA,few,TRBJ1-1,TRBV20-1,CSVAKAEAFF,TGCAGCGTCGCGAAAGCTGAAGCTTTCTTT
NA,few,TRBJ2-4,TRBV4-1,CASSQDQGNIQYF,TGCGCCAGCAGCCAAGATCAGGGAAACATTCAGTACTTC
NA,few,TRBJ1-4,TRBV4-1,CASSQVAQNEKLFF,TGCGCCAGCAGCCAAGTGGCCCAGAATGAAAAACTGTTTTTT
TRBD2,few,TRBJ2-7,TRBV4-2,CASSQDLAGGAYEQYF,TGTGCCAGCAGCCAAGATCTGGCGGGAGGCGCCTACGAGCAGTACTTC
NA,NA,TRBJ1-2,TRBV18,CASSPRTRENYGYTF,TGTGCCAGCTCACCACGGACAAGGGAAAACTATGGCTACACCTTC
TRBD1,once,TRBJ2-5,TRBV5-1,CASSYETGGRETQYF,TGCGCCAGCAGCTACGAAACAGGGGGTAGAGAGACCCAGTACTTC
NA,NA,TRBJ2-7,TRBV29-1,CSVEDPKDGEQYF,TGCAGCGTTGAAGATCCCAAGGACGGTGAGCAGTACTTC
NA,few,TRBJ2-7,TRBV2,CASNRMADEQYF,TGTGCCAGCAACAGGATGGCCGACGAGCAGTACTTC
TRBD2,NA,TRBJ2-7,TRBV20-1,CSAREPGRSYEQYF,TGCAGTGCTAGAGAGCCCGGGAGGAGCTACGAGCAGTACTTC
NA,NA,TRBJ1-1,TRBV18,CASSPGRDTEAFF,TGTGCCAGCTCCCCGGGAAGGGACACTGAAGCTTTCTTT
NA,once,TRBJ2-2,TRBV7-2,CASSLGLTRALTGELFF,TGTGCCAGCAGCTTAGGTTTGACCAGGGCACTCACCGGGGAGCTGTTTTTT
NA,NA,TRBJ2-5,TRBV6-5,CASSRSGGRETQYF,TGTGCCAGCAGCCGATCGGGGGGCAGAGAGACCCAGTACTTC
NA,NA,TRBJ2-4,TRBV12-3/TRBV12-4,CASSLRKNIQYF,TGTGCCAGCAGTTTAAGGAAAAACATTCAGTACTTC
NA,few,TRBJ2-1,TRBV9,CASSPSRVSSYNEQFF,TGTGCCAGCAGCCCATCCCGGGTGAGCTCCTACAATGAGCAGTTCTTC
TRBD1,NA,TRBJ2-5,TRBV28,CASSLNRGIETQYF,TGTGCCAGCAGTTTAAACAGGGGGATAGAGACCCAGTACTTC
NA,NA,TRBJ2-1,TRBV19,CASRVSYNEQFF,TGTGCCAGTCGCGTCTCCTACAATGAGCAGTTCTTC
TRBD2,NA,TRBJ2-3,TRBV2,CASRLKREGPGTQYF,TGTGCCAGCAGGTTAAAGCGGGAGGGGCCAGGTACGCAGTATTTT
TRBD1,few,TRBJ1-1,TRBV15,CATSSGQASTEAFF,TGTGCCACCAGCAGCGGACAGGCAAGCACTGAAGCTTTCTTT
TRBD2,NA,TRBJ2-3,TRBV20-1,CSASPGTSGIGDTQYF,TGCAGTGCTAGCCCCGGGACTAGCGGGATTGGAGATACGCAGTATTTT
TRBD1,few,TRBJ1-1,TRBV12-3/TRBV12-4,CASSVGQGLTEAFF,TGTGCCAGCAGCGTGGGACAGGGGCTGACTGAAGCTTTCTTT
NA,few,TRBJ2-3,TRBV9,CASSVSVDTDTQYF,TGTGCCAGCAGCGTGAGCGTTGACACAGATACGCAGTATTTT
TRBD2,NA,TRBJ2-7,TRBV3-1,CASSARLADNEQYF,TGTGCCAGCAGCGCCCGACTAGCGGATAATGAGCAGTACTTC
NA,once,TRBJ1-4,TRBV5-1,CASSLAFEKLFF,TGCGCCAGCAGCTTGGCCTTTGAAAAACTGTTTTTT
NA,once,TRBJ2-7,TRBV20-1,CSASGLSNEQYF,TGCAGTGCTAGCGGCTTATCCAACGAGCAGTACTTC
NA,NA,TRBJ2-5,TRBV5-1,CASSPEVGPQETQYF,TGCGCCAGCAGCCCGGAGGTGGGGCCCCAAGAGACCCAGTACTTC
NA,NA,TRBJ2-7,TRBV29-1,CSVLTGKQYF,TGCAGCGTTCTGACCGGAAAGCAGTACTTC
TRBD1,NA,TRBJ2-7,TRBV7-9,CASSDPGTGAYEQYF,TGTGCCAGCAGCGACCCCGGGACAGGGGCCTACGAGCAGTACTTC
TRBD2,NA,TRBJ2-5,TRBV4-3,CASSQEYRGGAGETQYF,TGCGCCAGCAGCCAAGAGTATCGCGGGGGGGCCGGGGAGACCCAGTACTTC